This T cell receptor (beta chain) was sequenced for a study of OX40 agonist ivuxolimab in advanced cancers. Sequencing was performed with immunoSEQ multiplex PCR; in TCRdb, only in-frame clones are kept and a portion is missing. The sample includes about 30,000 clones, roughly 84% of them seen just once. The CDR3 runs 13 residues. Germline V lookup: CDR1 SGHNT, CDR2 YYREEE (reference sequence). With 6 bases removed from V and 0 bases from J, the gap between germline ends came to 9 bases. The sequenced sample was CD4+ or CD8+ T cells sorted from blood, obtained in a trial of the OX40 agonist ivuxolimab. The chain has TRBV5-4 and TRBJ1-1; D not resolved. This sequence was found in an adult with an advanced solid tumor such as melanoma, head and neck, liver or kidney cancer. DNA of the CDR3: TGTGCCAGCACGCGTGGGATGAACACTGAAGCTTTCTTT. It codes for CASTRGMNTEAFF. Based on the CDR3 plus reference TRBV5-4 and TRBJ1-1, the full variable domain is ETGVTQSPTHLIKTRGQQVTLRCSSQSGHNTVSWYQQALGQGPQFIFQYYREEENGRGNFPPRFSGLQFPNYSSELNVNALELDDSALYLCASTRGMNTEAFFGQGTRLTVV.